The 26 T cell receptor beta chains in this list originate from one sample, sequenced in a study of cytomegalovirus exposure and HLA in healthy donors. The PCR employed 60 Vbeta primers together with 13 Jbeta primers. The repertoire was sequenced with immunoSEQ multiplex PCR; TCRdb's copy has only in-frame clones and lacks some. The table shows fewer than 180,000 clones, with 55% to 80% occurring only once. Material: PBMCs. All receptors come from a woman aged 60-70 years in good health and CMV-seropositive.

The chain combines TRBV7-2 with TRBJ2-5; TRBD2 matches at 7 bases. V was pared by 8 bases and J by 7 bases, with 10 bases of the junction left unmatched. This CDR3 has 13 amino acids. Germline V gene sequence: CDR1 SGHTA, CDR2 FQGNSA. The CDR3, as DNA: TGTGCCAGCGACGGCGGGAGTTATGCGACCCAGTACTTC. It specifies CASDGGSYATQYF. The variable domain in full, with the rest retrieved from reference TRBV7-2 and TRBJ2-5, is GAGVSQSPSNKVTEKGKDVELRCDPISGHTALYWYRQSLGQGLEFLIYFQGNSAPDKSGLPSDRFSAERTGGSVSTLTIQRTQQEDSAVYLCASDGGSYATQYFGPGTRLLVL.

The J gene is TRBJ2-1, the V gene TRBV19; TRBD2 agrees at 9 bases. The junction had 3 bases not matched to a gene; V was cut back by 1 base and J by 2 bases. The CDR3 loop spans 16 amino acids. Germline CDR1 reads LNHDA; CDR2 reads SQIVND (reference sequence). The CDR3 region is CASSIGSSGAYNEQFF. In nucleotides, the CDR3 is TGTGCCAGTAGTATAGGTTCTAGCGGGGCCTACAATGAGCAGTTCTTC.

The V and J genes are TRBV25-1 and TRBJ1-4; D may be TRBD1 (6 bases). The germline V gene has CDR1 MGHDK and CDR2 SYGVNS. Trimming removed 6 bases at V and 7 bases at J, with 15 bases between. The CDR3 covers 14 residues. The CDR3: CASSTGISGEKLFF. CDR3 in DNA: TGTGCCAGCAGCACAGGGATAAGTGGTGAAAAACTGTTTTTT.

The chain employs TRBV7-9 and TRBJ2-5, with a possible D match to TRBD1 (6 bases). Germline CDR1 and CDR2: SEHNR and FQNEAQ (reference sequence). With 1 base removed from V and 5 bases from J, the gap between germline ends came to 14 bases. There are 15 residues in the CDR3. CDR3 amino acids: CASSLVPGELETQYF. The CDR3, as DNA: TGTGCCAGCAGCTTAGTCCCAGGGGAATTGGAGACCCAGTACTTC.

This clone was counted a single time. In DNA form, the CDR3 reads TGTGCCAGCAGCCCTCGACCGGGACTAGCGGGTGAGTTCTTC. Its translation: CASSPRPGLAGEFF. J is TRBJ2-1 and V is TRBV11-2; TRBD2 agrees at 12 bases. The CDR3 has 14 residues. Germline V gene lookup returns CDR1 SGHAT and CDR2 FQNNGV. The ends lost 5 bases at V and 14 bases at J; junction bases unmatched: 10. Full variable domain (rest looked up from reference TRBV11-2 and TRBJ2-1): EAGVAQSPRYKIIEKRQSVAFWCNPISGHATLYWYQQILGQGPKLLIQFQNNGVVDDSQLPKDRFSAERLKGVDSTLKIQPAKLEDSAVYLCASSPRPGLAGEFFGPGTRLTVL.

This chain uses TRBV5-4 with TRBJ2-5; 7 nucleotides match TRBD2. V lost 4 bases, J lost 13 bases, and 13 bases stayed unmatched. The CDR3 covers 13 residues. Germline V gives CDR1 SGHNT, CDR2 YYREEE (reference sequence). In nucleotides, the CDR3 is TGTGCCAGCAGCCTCGGGGGGAGGCAAGATTGGTACTTC. Encoded protein: CASSLGGRQDWYF.

The J gene is TRBJ2-5, the V gene TRBV5-1; possibly TRBD1 for D (6 bases). The CDR3 is made up of 15 amino acids. V lost 5 bases and J 3 bases, leaving 17 bases between the germline ends. Germline CDR1 reads SGHRS; CDR2 reads YFSETQ. As DNA, the CDR3 is TGCGCCAGCAGTATGCAGGGGATGGGAGAAGAGACCCAGTACTTC. This encodes CASSMQGMGEETQYF.

This clone was recorded once. The genes are TRBV18 and TRBJ2-7; no clear D gene. The germline V and J ends were trimmed by 3 bases and 3 bases, with 9 bases remaining between them. This CDR3 comprises 13 residues. Germline CDR1 KGHSH, CDR2 LQKENI. CDR3 region: CASSPLTHYEQYF. The CDR3 coding sequence is TGTGCCAGCTCACCGCTAACCCACTACGAGCAGTACTTC.

This clone was found a few times. The V call is TRBV28, the J call TRBJ1-5; tentative D call: TRBD1 (6 bases). The CDR3 totals 15 residues. Germline V gene sequence: CDR1 MDHEN, CDR2 SYDVKM. With 6 bases removed from V and 3 bases from J, the gap between germline ends came to 15 bases. The CDR3 nucleotides are TGTGCCAGCAGGCCGACAGGAACCTTCAATCAGCCCCAGCATTTT. Encoded protein: CASRPTGTFNQPQHF.

The rearrangement links TRBV11-2 to TRBJ1-6; weak D call: TRBD1 (5 bases). The germline V gene encodes CDR1 SGHAT and CDR2 FQNNGV. This CDR3 has 12 amino acids. V was shortened by 8 bases and J by 10 bases, with 12 bases between the two germline ends. The CDR3 bases are TGTGCCAGCGGCAGGGAACTATCACCCCTCCACTTT. It translates to CASGRELSPLHF.

The chain carries TRBV15 and TRBJ2-2, with 10 bases aligning to TRBD2. J gave up 3 bases and V 0 bases, and 4 bases lay outside the gene matches. Germline CDR1 is LNHNV and CDR2 is YYDKDF (reference sequence). The length of the CDR3 is 17 residues. The CDR3, as DNA: TGTGCCACCAGCAGAGATATGCTAGCGGGGGACACCGGGGAGCTGTTTTTT. Translating gives CATSRDMLAGDTGELFF.

V is TRBV7-2 and J is TRBJ1-6, with D perhaps matching TRBD1 (6 bases). The ends were cut back, 5 bases at V and 5 bases at J, with 16 bases in the middle. Germline CDR1 reads SGHTA; CDR2 reads FQGNSA. This CDR3 spans 16 amino acids. This CDR3 is CASSPVGRGDNSPLHF. CDR3 coding DNA: TGTGCCAGCAGCCCGGTGGGCAGGGGCGATAATTCACCCCTCCACTTT.

The V and J genes are TRBV29-1 and TRBJ1-1; the match to TRBD1 covers 7 bases. V lost 5 bases, J lost 4 bases, and 4 bases stayed unmatched. CDR1 and CDR2 from the germline V gene are SQVTM and ANQGSEA. CDR3 length: 12 residues. The chain's CDR3 is CSVLGGGTEAFF. Written as DNA, the CDR3 is TGCAGCGTTTTAGGGGGCGGCACTGAAGCTTTCTTT. The whole variable domain, remainder taken from reference TRBV29-1 and TRBJ1-1, is SAVISQKPSRDICQRGTSLTIQCQVDSQVTMMFWYRQQPGQSLTLIATANQGSEATYESGFVIDKFPISRPNLTFSTLTVSNMSPEDSSIYLCSVLGGGTEAFFGQGTRLTVV.

The CDR3 DNA reads as TGCGCCAGCACCCAGACAGGTCTCTACAATGAGCAGTTCTTC. Translated, it gives CASTQTGLYNEQFF. The rearrangement uses TRBV5-1 and TRBJ2-1; TRBD1 might be the D (6 bases). The CDR3 totals 14 residues. The germline V and J ends were trimmed by 6 bases and 3 bases, with 13 bases remaining between them. The germline gives CDR1 SGHRS, CDR2 YFSETQ.

V is TRBV27 and J is TRBJ2-7; TRBD2 agrees at 11 bases. CDR1 is MNHEY and CDR2 is SMNVEV in the germline V gene (reference sequence). V dropped 3 bases and J dropped 1; count of bases not matched to a gene: 2. This CDR3 spans 15 amino acids. The CDR3 bases are TGTGCCAGCAGTTTGACTAGCGGGGTTTCCTACGAGCAGTACTTC. It is translated as CASSLTSGVSYEQYF.

The chain employs TRBV7-3 and TRBJ2-7, with D unclear. Germline CDR1 SGHTA, CDR2 FQGTGA. The CDR3 consists of 13 residues. The V and J ends lost 8 bases and 3 bases respectively, with 14 bases between them. The CDR3 sequence is CASSQGSGYEQYF. CDR3 coding DNA: TGTGCCAGCTCACAAGGCTCGGGCTACGAGCAGTACTTC. The full variable domain, its missing parts supplied by reference TRBV7-3 and TRBJ2-7, is GAGVSQTPSNKVTEKGKYVELRCDPISGHTALYWYRQSLGQGPEFLIYFQGTGAADDSGLPNDRFFAVRPEGSVSTLKIQRTERGDSAVYLCASSQGSGYEQYFGPGTRLTVT.

V is TRBV6-5 and J is TRBJ1-2; D call uncertain. The germline V and J ends were trimmed by 0 bases and 0 bases, with 8 bases remaining between them. This CDR3 has 15 residues. CDR1 MNHEY and CDR2 SVGAGI come from the germline V gene. The CDR3 here is CASSYSDTANYGYTF. The CDR3 coding sequence is TGTGCCAGCAGTTACTCTGACACCGCTAACTATGGCTACACCTTC.

This clone was counted a few times. Here the CDR3 DNA reads TGCGCCAGCACCCCGGGACAGGCAGGCTACGAGCAGTACTTC. Protein sequence: CASTPGQAGYEQYF. V is TRBV5-1 and J is TRBJ2-7, with 8 bases aligning to TRBD1. This CDR3 is built from 14 residues. Germline lookup yields CDR1 SGHRS and CDR2 YFSETQ. Unmatched junction bases numbered 8, after V lost 6 bases and J lost 3 bases.

The rearrangement links TRBV4-2 to TRBJ2-1, with D unclear. CDR1 LGHNA and CDR2 YNFKEQ come from the germline V gene. This CDR3 spans 17 amino acids. Deletions cut 2 bases from V and 5 bases from J, with 19 bases between. The CDR3 region is CASSQSITIPLDNEQFF. The CDR3, as DNA: TGTGCCAGCAGCCAAAGCATAACTATACCCTTGGACAATGAGCAGTTCTTC.

Only a few counts were recorded for this clone. The CDR3 is CASSASVSSYEQYF. The CDR3 DNA sequence: TGCGCCAGCAGCGCTAGCGTCAGCTCCTACGAGCAGTACTTC. The chain is built from TRBV5-1 and TRBJ2-7; weak D call: TRBD2 (6 bases). Germline V lookup: CDR1 SGHRS, CDR2 YFSETQ. The CDR3 consists of 14 residues. V lost 4 bases and J lost 0, with 11 bases in between.

The chain recombines TRBV4-3 with TRBJ1-2; D is uncertain. Germline V gene data show CDR1 as LGHNA and CDR2 as YSLEER. The CDR3 consists of 13 residues. V dropped 0 bases and J dropped 6 bases, with 8 bases sitting between them. The CDR3 loop is CASSQDPRHGYTF. DNA for the CDR3: TGCGCCAGCAGCCAAGATCCGAGGCATGGCTACACCTTC.

This chain links TRBV5-1 with TRBJ1-1; TRBD1 matches 9 bases. Per germline, CDR1 SGHRS and CDR2 YFSETQ. The CDR3 spans 17 residues. V was pared by 1 base and J by 2 bases, with 9 bases of the junction left unmatched. This CDR3 is CASSLSVGQGDNTEAFF. The CDR3 bases are TGCGCCAGCAGCTTGTCCGTGGGACAGGGTGATAACACTGAAGCTTTCTTT.

There are a few counts of this clone. The V call is TRBV7-2, the J call TRBJ1-1; no clear D. Germline values: CDR1 SGHTA, CDR2 FQGNSA. The CDR3 covers 14 residues. V lost 5 bases to trimming and J lost 4 bases, with 14 bases between them. CDR3 DNA sequence: TGTGCCAGCAGCGTCACCCCCCGAGGCACTGAAGCTTTCTTT. Translation gives CASSVTPRGTEAFF.

The rearrangement links TRBV27 to TRBJ2-2, with 12 nucleotides matching TRBD2. Looked up from germline, CDR1 is MNHEY and CDR2 is SMNVEV (reference sequence). CDR3 length equals 17 residues. The V gene end was trimmed by 1 base and the J gene end by 5 bases; junction bases not matched to a gene: 5. The CDR3: CASSLFLAGGVTGELFF. The CDR3 DNA follows: TGTGCCAGCAGTTTATTTCTAGCGGGAGGGGTAACCGGGGAGCTGTTTTTT.

The chain carries TRBV5-1 and TRBJ2-5; D perhaps matches TRBD1 (6 bases). With the DNA end fitting TRBJ2-7 better, the J assignment may be wrong. This CDR3 contains 14 residues. CDR1 and CDR2 (germline): SGHRS, YFSETQ. The CDR3 region is CASSLVQGQDEQYF. The CDR3 DNA sequence: TGCGCCAGCAGCTTGGTTCAGGGGCAGGACGAGCAGTACTTC.

This clone was recorded a few times. The V and J genes are TRBV30 and TRBJ2-5; 7 nucleotides line up with TRBD2. CDR1 is GTSNPN and CDR2 is SVGIG in the germline V gene (reference sequence). The CDR3 totals 15 residues. V lost 4 bases and J lost 2; bases outside the gene matches: 10. The CDR3 DNA follows: TGTGCCTGGACGCGGCCCGGGACTACTCAAGAGACCCAGTACTTC. Protein sequence: CAWTRPGTTQETQYF.